This is a list of T cell receptor beta chains from one sample in a study of naive and memory T cell subsets. TCRdb reprocessed the UMI-ligation and nested PCR reads with MiXCR, giving one entry per CDR3 protein. This sample yields more than 120,000 distinct CDR3 sequences, of which 15% to 25% are seen a single time; about 0.6% belongs to the top ten. Sequenced sample: naive CD8+ T cells from blood. These receptors all stem from a human donor in good health. The CDR3 runs from the conserved cysteine through the conserved F or W. Each record gives: clone size, J gene, D gene, V gene, CDR3 protein, CDR3 DNA. A D gene is named only where the DNA matches it firmly. The size of a clone is reported for some rows only, either as once, few or many, or as a class for expanded clones.

. TRBJ2-1 TRBD2 TRBV30 CAWSGLLAGEFHEQFF TGTGCCTGGAGTGGCTTACTAGCGGGAGAATTTCATGAGCAGTTCTTC
few TRBJ1-3 . TRBV20-1 CSAAEFSSGNTIYF TGCAGTGCCGCGGAGTTCAGCTCTGGAAACACCATATATTTT
. TRBJ1-1 TRBD1 TRBV19 CASIGTGEMDTEAFF TGTGCCAGTATCGGGACAGGGGAAATGGACACTGAAGCTTTCTTT
few TRBJ2-1 TRBD2 TRBV7-2 CASSSPTTLAGNYNEQFF TGTGCCAGCAGCTCACCGACGACCCTAGCGGGGAACTACAATGAGCAGTTCTTC
. TRBJ2-1 TRBD2 TRBV5-1 CASSFSGNSYNEQFF TGCGCCAGCAGCTTTAGCGGGAATTCCTACAATGAGCAGTTCTTC
few TRBJ2-3 TRBD1 TRBV28 CASSLQTGESTDTQYF TGTGCCAGCAGTTTACAGACAGGGGAAAGCACAGATACGCAGTATTTT
many TRBJ2-1 TRBD2 TRBV12-3/TRBV12-4 CASSQGLAGPYNEQFF TGTGCCAGCAGTCAGGGACTAGCGGGACCCTACAATGAGCAGTTCTTC
. TRBJ2-1 TRBD1 TRBV4-1 CASSADRGYNEQFF TGCGCCAGCAGCGCAGACAGGGGTTACAATGAGCAGTTCTTC
. TRBJ2-1 TRBD2 TRBV29-1 CSVDIVAGEQFF TGCAGCGTTGACATAGTAGCGGGAGAGCAGTTCTTC
few TRBJ1-5 . TRBV15 CATSRDRERSNQPQHF TGTGCCACCAGCAGAGACAGGGAGAGGAGCAATCAGCCCCAGCATTTT
. TRBJ2-7 TRBD2 TRBV2 CASSVSGTSSSDEQYF TGTGCCAGCAGTGTCTCCGGGACTAGCAGTTCGGACGAGCAGTACTTC
. TRBJ2-7 TRBD1 TRBV30 CAWRTGQDNSYEQYF TGTGCCTGGAGAACCGGACAGGACAACTCCTACGAGCAGTACTTC
few TRBJ1-1 . TRBV29-1 CSVGGGSGSTEAFF TGCAGCGTTGGCGGGGGGAGCGGGAGCACTGAAGCTTTCTTT
. TRBJ2-2 . TRBV28 CASSLGGDIYTGELFF TGTGCCAGCAGTTTGGGTGGCGACATCTACACCGGGGAGCTGTTTTTT
few TRBJ2-4 TRBD2 TRBV6-2/TRBV6-3 CASTPLAGGSTIQYF TGTGCCAGCACCCCCCTAGCGGGAGGATCGACCATTCAGTACTTC
few TRBJ2-1 TRBD2 TRBV29-1 CSVEGGTSGRRDEQFF TGCAGCGTTGAAGGGGGGACTAGCGGGAGGAGGGATGAGCAGTTCTTC
many TRBJ2-1 TRBD2 TRBV29-1 CSVVPGTSPNEQFF TGCAGCGTGGTTCCGGGGACTAGTCCCAATGAGCAGTTCTTC
few TRBJ1-6 . TRBV24-1 CATSGGSNSPLHF TGTGCCACCAGTGGGGGAAGTAATTCACCCCTCCACTTT
. TRBJ2-1 . TRBV20-1 CSASRHQPPYNEQFF TGCAGTGCTAGCAGACACCAGCCCCCTTACAATGAGCAGTTCTTC
. TRBJ1-4 TRBD1 TRBV12-3/TRBV12-4 CASSLSIGTGAEKLFF TGTGCCAGCAGTTTAAGTATAGGGACAGGGGCAGAAAAACTGTTTTTT
few TRBJ2-7 TRBD1 TRBV6-5 CASRSGQNSYEQYF TGTGCCAGCAGGTCGGGACAGAACTCCTACGAGCAGTACTTC
few TRBJ2-1 TRBD1 TRBV20-1 CSAGQGIYNEQFF TGCAGTGCTGGACAGGGAATCTACAATGAGCAGTTCTTC